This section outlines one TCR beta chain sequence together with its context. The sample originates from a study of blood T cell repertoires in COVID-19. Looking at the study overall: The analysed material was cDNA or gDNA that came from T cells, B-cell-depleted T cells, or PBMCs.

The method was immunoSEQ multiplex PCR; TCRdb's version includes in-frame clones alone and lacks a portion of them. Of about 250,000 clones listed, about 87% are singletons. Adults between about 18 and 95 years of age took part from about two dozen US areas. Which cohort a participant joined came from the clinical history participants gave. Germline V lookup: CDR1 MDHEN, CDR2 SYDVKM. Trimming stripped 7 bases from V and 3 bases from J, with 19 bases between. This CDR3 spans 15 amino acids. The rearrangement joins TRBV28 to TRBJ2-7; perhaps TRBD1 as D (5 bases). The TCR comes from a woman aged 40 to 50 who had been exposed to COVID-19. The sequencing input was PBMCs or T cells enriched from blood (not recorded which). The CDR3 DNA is TGTGCCAGCACCTTCCCCCATGGGCAGGGCTACGAGCAGTACTTC. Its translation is CASTFPHGQGYEQYF.